This TCR beta chain was sequenced in a study of T cell repertoires in cytomegalovirus infection. Study-wide context: TCR beta signatures that were public indicated CMV infection and matching HLA type. Overall study findings and caveats: In two of eight donors, the top clonotype was HLA-C-restricted CMV-specific. Cumulative frequency of public TCR beta families picked out carriers of CMV plus the relevant HLA.

TCRdb called the reads again in MiXCR, with one record for every CDR3 protein. The profile covers hundreds of thousands of distinct CDR3 sequences, with 35% to 45% appearing a single time and 2.8% taken by the ten largest. CDR3 length: 17 amino acids. The trim removed 3 bases at V and 6 bases at J, leaving 13 bases unmatched. The V gene's germline CDR1 is SGHTA and CDR2 FQGNSA. There are many counts of this clonotype. The antigen remains undetermined. This TCR was recovered from a human donor in good health (CMV status not recorded). Some clones in this sample may be carry-over from other donors' samples. The sample comprised PBMCs. The genes are TRBV7-2 and TRBJ2-3; 9 bases map to TRBD2. CDR3 in amino acids: CASSFVSGGGASDTQYF. The CDR3 DNA reads as TGTGCCAGCAGCTTTGTATCAGGCGGGGGGGCCTCGGATACGCAGTATTTT.